A single sample gave rise to the 18 T cell receptor beta chains below, sequenced in a study of blood T cell repertoires in COVID-19. Assay: immunoSEQ multiplex PCR; the TCRdb copy retains only in-frame clones and omits some. The data show over 250,000 clones, with approximately 89% seen just once and about 9.2% held by the top ten. The specimen was peripheral blood. The receptors derive from a man aged 35 to 55 who had recovered from COVID-19.

The chain has TRBV27 and TRBJ1-2; weak D call: TRBD1 (5 bases). Germline loops: CDR1 MNHEY, CDR2 SMNVEV (reference sequence). Trimming pared 5 bases from V and 5 bases from J, leaving 9 bases between. The CDR3 is 12 amino acids. The CDR3 nucleotides read TGTGCCAGCAGTGACAGCAAGTATGGCTACACCTTC. Its protein is CASSDSKYGYTF.

The genes are TRBV25-1 and TRBJ2-7; D remains unclear. V was trimmed by 5 bases and J by 3 bases, leaving 11 bases between them. The CDR3 is made up of 13 amino acids. Germline V lookup: CDR1 MGHDK, CDR2 SYGVNS. The CDR3 loop is CASSPPTNYEQYF. DNA of the CDR3: TGTGCCAGCAGTCCACCGACAAACTACGAGCAGTACTTC.

The rearrangement links TRBV7-8 to TRBJ2-5; 10 bases agree with TRBD2. V trimming: 2 bases; J trimming: 5 bases; junction bases outside the gene matches: 20. CDR3 length equals 20 residues. Germline V gene lookup returns CDR1 SGHVS and CDR2 FQNEAQ. CDR3 in DNA: TGTGCCAGCAGCTTACATCCGCCCAGCGGGGGGGCATTTTCAAGGGAGACCCAGTACTTC. Protein sequence: CASSLHPPSGGAFSRETQYF.

This clone was observed once. The chain links TRBV5-6 to TRBJ2-1; the D gene is possibly TRBD2 (6 bases). Trimming took 8 bases from V and 1 from J, leaving 13 bases between them. CDR1 and CDR2 from the germline V gene are SGHDT and YYEEEE. CDR3 length: 14 residues. CDR3 amino acids: CASSHGTSYNEQFF. In DNA form, the CDR3 reads TGTGCCAGTTCCCATGGGACTTCCTACAATGAGCAGTTCTTC.

The rearrangement uses TRBV6-5 and TRBJ1-3; 8 bases map to TRBD1. Germline V CDR1 and CDR2: MNHEY, SVGAGI. V was clipped by 4 bases and J by 4 bases; unmatched bases: 3. The CDR3 consists of 14 residues. The CDR3 loop is CASSFGQGGNTIYF. CDR3 DNA sequence: TGTGCCAGCAGTTTTGGACAGGGAGGAAACACCATATATTTT.

The V and J genes are TRBV6-5 and TRBJ2-5; D unresolved. This CDR3 region has 15 residues. V was clipped by 2 bases and J by 1 base, with 11 bases between them. Looked up from germline, CDR1 is MNHEY and CDR2 is SVGAGI. This CDR3 is CASSYPSHPQETQYF. The CDR3 coding sequence is TGTGCCAGCAGTTACCCAAGCCACCCCCAAGAGACCCAGTACTTC.

This chain joins TRBV30 and TRBJ2-2, with 7 bases aligning to TRBD1. Losses at the gene ends were 1 base for V and 6 bases for J; bases not matched to a gene: 14. The CDR3 runs to 17 residues. Germline lookup yields CDR1 GTSNPN and CDR2 SVGIG (reference sequence). CDR3 in DNA: TGTGCCTGGAGTGGGACCTACAGGGGCCCTCGGTCCGGGGAGCTGTTTTTT. It translates to CAWSGTYRGPRSGELFF.

The chain has TRBV21-1 and TRBJ1-4; the listed D gene, TRBD1, was not tested against the DNA. TRBV21-1 is a pseudogene. This CDR3 is built from 15 residues. CDR3 amino acids: CASTEGNRTNEKLFF. The CDR3 coding sequence is TGTGCCAGCACCGAAGGTAACAGAACTAATGAAAAACTGTTTTTT.

The chain is built from TRBV5-4 and TRBJ1-4; D gene uncertain. Germline-derived CDR1 and CDR2 are SGHNT and YYREEE (reference sequence). Trimming pared 0 bases from V and 8 bases from J, leaving 14 bases between. The CDR3 runs to 15 residues. CDR3 sequence (DNA): TGTGCCAGCAGCTTGGGGTTCAAAAGTCAGGAAAAACTGTTTTTT. Protein: CASSLGFKSQEKLFF.

DNA for the CDR3: TGTGCCAGTAGTATCGAGGGAGGGTTTTTGAATGAGCAGTTCTTC. Its translation is CASSIEGGFLNEQFF. V gene TRBV19 combines with J gene TRBJ2-1; TRBD2 aligns across 7 bases. After removal of 3 bases from V and 7 bases from J, the junction contained 9 bases not matched to a gene. The germline V gene has CDR1 LNHDA and CDR2 SQIVND (reference sequence). The CDR3 contains 15 residues.

This clone appeared once. The chain has TRBV6-5 and TRBJ2-7, with 7 bases aligning to TRBD1. Germline assignment: CDR1 MNHEY and CDR2 SVGAGI. This CDR3 region has 12 residues. Trimming removed 6 bases from V and 5 bases from J; junction bases left unmatched: 4. This chain's CDR3 is CASRDRVHEQYF. The CDR3 DNA follows: TGTGCCAGCAGAGACAGGGTCCACGAGCAGTACTTC.

The chain recombines TRBV13 with TRBJ2-3, with 8 bases fitting TRBD2. The CDR3 is 16 residues long. Germline V gives CDR1 PRHDT, CDR2 FYEKMQ (reference sequence). V was pared by 4 bases and J by 3 bases, with 9 bases of the junction left unmatched. This CDR3 is CASSSRGGASTDTQYF. For the CDR3, the DNA is TGTGCCAGCAGCTCCCGGGGGGGAGCCTCGACAGATACGCAGTATTTT. Complete variable domain (other parts from reference TRBV13 and TRBJ2-3): AAGVIQSPRHLIKEKRETATLKCYPIPRHDTVYWYQQGPGQDPQFLISFYEKMQSDKGSIPDRFSAQQFSDYHSELNMSSLELGDSALYFCASSSRGGASTDTQYFGPGTRLTVL.

This rearrangement joins TRBV6-5 to TRBJ2-1; D possibly corresponds to TRBD1 (6 bases). This CDR3 is built from 13 residues. Germline V lookup: CDR1 MNHEY, CDR2 SVGAGI. Trimming shortened V by 7 bases and J by 5 bases, and 12 bases separated the two germline ends. CDR3 sequence: CASNRDKNNEQFF. The CDR3 DNA is TGTGCCAGCAACCGGGACAAAAACAATGAGCAGTTCTTC.

The J gene is TRBJ2-5, the V gene TRBV2; 8 nucleotides align to TRBD2. Germline CDR1 SNHLY, CDR2 FYNNEI. With V trimmed by 5 bases and J by 5 bases, 16 bases remained unmatched. The CDR3 contains 17 residues. CDR3 residues: CASSFFASGLRGETQYF. The CDR3, as DNA: TGTGCCAGCAGTTTTTTTGCTAGCGGGCTTCGAGGGGAGACCCAGTACTTC.

V and J are TRBV7-3 and TRBJ2-1; D unclear. Germline V CDR1 and CDR2: SGHTA, FQGTGA. V was cut by 1 base and J by 4 bases, with 5 bases left in between. This CDR3 has 13 residues. The CDR3: CASSLSLYNEQFF. As DNA, the CDR3 is TGTGCCAGCAGCTTAAGCCTATACAATGAGCAGTTCTTC. Variable domain in full (rest from reference TRBV7-3 and TRBJ2-1): GAGVSQTPSNKVTEKGKYVELRCDPISGHTALYWYRQSLGQGPEFLIYFQGTGAADDSGLPNDRFFAVRPEGSVSTLKIQRTERGDSAVYLCASSLSLYNEQFFGPGTRLTVL.

The chain employs TRBV9 and TRBJ2-3; 7 bases match TRBD2. The CDR3 is 16 amino acids. The V and J ends lost 4 bases and 3 bases, in that order; junction bases with no gene match: 11. Germline lookup yields CDR1 SGDLS and CDR2 YYNGEE. The CDR3 is CASSPRRGRGTDTQYF. CDR3 nucleotide sequence: TGTGCCAGCAGCCCCCGACGCGGGAGAGGTACAGATACGCAGTATTTT.

The chain links TRBV2 to TRBJ1-3, with D maybe TRBD1 (5 bases). V was cut by 1 base and J by 3 bases, with 13 bases left in between. The CDR3 is 16 residues long. From germline, CDR1 is SNHLY and CDR2 FYNNEI. DNA of the CDR3: TGTGCCAGCAGTGAAGTCCGACAGCGAGGTGGAAACACCATATATTTT. Its translation is CASSEVRQRGGNTIYF.

This chain uses TRBV7-2 with TRBJ2-7; 11 bases match TRBD1. The V gene's germline CDR1 is SGHTA and CDR2 FQGNSA. The CDR3 has 15 amino acids. With V trimmed by 2 bases and J by 7 bases, 7 bases remained unmatched. CDR3 residues: CASSLLGQGAEEQYF. The CDR3, as DNA: TGTGCCAGCAGCTTACTAGGACAGGGGGCTGAAGAGCAGTACTTC. Full variable domain (missing parts from reference TRBV7-2 and TRBJ2-7): GAGVSQSPSNKVTEKGKDVELRCDPISGHTALYWYRQSLGQGLEFLIYFQGNSAPDKSGLPSDRFSAERTGGSVSTLTIQRTQQEDSAVYLCASSLLGQGAEEQYFGPGTRLTVT.